This T cell receptor (beta chain) was found in a study of PD-1 blockade in classical Hodgkin lymphoma (dated by TCRdb to the early 2020s). At the level of the whole study: Nivolumab dosing was 3 mg/kg intravenously every 2 weeks, continuing until either disease progression or unacceptable toxicity. The study used TCR beta sequencing and CyTOF to define a peripheral blood immune signature of response to PD-1 blockade in classical Hodgkin lymphoma. What the work shows at the level of the full study, not this receptor alone: Diversity was lower in patients who began nivolumab less than 1 year after ASCT, so these patients were left out of later analyses to avoid confounding by immune reconstitution. The study covered only a single clinical trial cohort, and the causes of the repertoire differences, possibly disease activity or prior therapy, were still not defined. A significant rise by C4D1 was seen in CD4+ but not CD8+ TCR diversity (p=0.0027 vs p=0.16), with the rise being most apparent in complete responders (p=0.02). Baseline TCR diversity was reported as lower in newly diagnosed patients than in healthy donors, and lower still in relapsed/refractory patients. Trial patients with a complete response had baseline diversity similar to that of newly diagnosed patients, while partial responders and progressors had significantly lower diversity.

The sample's time point label, decoded: cycle 2 day 1 (C2D1) of nivolumab. Every trial patient had relapsed following autologous stem cell transplantation, and prior brentuximab vedotin exposure was what differed among cohorts A, B and C. The trial cohort comprised 60 or so patients with relapsed/refractory classical Hodgkin lymphoma whose best overall responses were complete response, partial response or progressive disease. Trial patients were treated with single-agent nivolumab in the multi-cohort phase II CheckMate 205 trial. An independent review committee assessed best overall response using the 2007 International Working Group response criteria. PBMCs from the trial were collected at three points: immediately before nivolumab initiation (C1D1), and during therapy at cycle 2 day 1 and cycle 4 day 1. Peripheral blood was collected in 8 mL Vacutainer Cell Preparation Tubes, from which PBMCs were isolated by centrifugation and then cryopreserved.

Genomic DNA was extracted with the Qiagen DNeasy kit from unsorted PBMCs and from negatively selected CD4+ and CD8+ fractions. Using primers that anneal to V and J segments, immunoSEQ multiplex PCR amplified the TCR beta CDR3 regions. A synthetic immune receptor repertoire was used to minimize amplification bias, and any residual bias was removed computationally once sequencing was done. From the authors' description of their analysis: Custom Python scripts were used to quantify repertoire diversity as the Shannon entropy index. Unsorted, CD4+ and CD8+ repertoires were analyzed separately, except for combined analyses in which CD4+ and CD8+ sequences were merged in silico. A clone counted as expanded when the clone's frequency after treatment rose at least 2-fold relative to C1D1, and clones undetected at baseline were given a pseudocount of 0.5. Clones with 0 or 1 copy at C1D1 were classified as singleton clones, and clones with 2 or more copies were classified as non-singleton clones. Clones expanded in unsorted samples were assigned a CD4+, CD8+ or unknown annotation through matching of protein sequences in sorted samples from the same patient. Wilcoxon tests were applied to paired samples to test diversity changes from C1D1 to C4D1. TCRdb limited this immuneACCESS table to in-frame rearrangements with V and J called. A share of clones is missing; checked studies link under half to unresolved V genes, and the rest is unexplained. The DNA gave D and trimming, while V, J and clone size come from that table. The sample table records 50,000 or so clones; approximately 89% of these occur just once. The ten largest clones capture roughly a tenth of the sample.

This clone was counted only a few times. Its antigen is currently not known. No quality values exist for individual bases; no much larger clone is one base distant. Reading from cysteine to phenylalanine, the CDR3 counts 14 amino acids. Kept here is only the CDR3 DNA, which spans 42 bases and is read in frame from base 1. V was cut back by 1 base and J by 5 bases, leaving a gap of 12 bases between them. The germline V gene yields MNHNS for CDR1 and SASEGT for CDR2. Recombination joined TRBV6-1 with TRBJ2-7; tentative D gene TRBD1, with 6 bases matching. This sample comprised peripheral blood mononuclear cells (PBMCs), obtained before the second cycle of nivolumab. The TCR was taken from a human donor with classical Hodgkin lymphoma. The DNA is as follows: TGTGCCAGCAGTGAAGGTGCAAAGGGGGACGAGCAGTACTTC. It translates to CASSEGAKGDEQYF.